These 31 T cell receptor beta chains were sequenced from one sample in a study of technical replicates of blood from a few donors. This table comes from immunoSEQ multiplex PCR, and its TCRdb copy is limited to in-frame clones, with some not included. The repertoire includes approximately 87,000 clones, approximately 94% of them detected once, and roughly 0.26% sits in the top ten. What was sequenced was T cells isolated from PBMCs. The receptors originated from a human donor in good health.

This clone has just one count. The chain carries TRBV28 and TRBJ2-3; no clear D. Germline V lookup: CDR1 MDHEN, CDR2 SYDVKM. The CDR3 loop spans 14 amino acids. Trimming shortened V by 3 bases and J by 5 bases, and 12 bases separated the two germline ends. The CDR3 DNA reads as TGTGCCAGCAGTTTTATCCGACCAGGAGATACGCAGTATTTT. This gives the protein CASSFIRPGDTQYF.

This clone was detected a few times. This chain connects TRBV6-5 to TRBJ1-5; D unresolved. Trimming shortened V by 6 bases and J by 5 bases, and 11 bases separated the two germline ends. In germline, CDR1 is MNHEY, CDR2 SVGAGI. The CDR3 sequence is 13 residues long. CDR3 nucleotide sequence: TGTGCCAGCAGCCGACTCGGGGATCAGCCCCAGCATTTT. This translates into CASSRLGDQPQHF.

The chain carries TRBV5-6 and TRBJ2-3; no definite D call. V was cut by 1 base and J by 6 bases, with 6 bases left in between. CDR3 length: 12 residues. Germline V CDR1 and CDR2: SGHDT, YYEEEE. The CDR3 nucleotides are TGTGCCAGCAGCTTGAGAAGCGATACGCAGTATTTT. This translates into CASSLRSDTQYF.

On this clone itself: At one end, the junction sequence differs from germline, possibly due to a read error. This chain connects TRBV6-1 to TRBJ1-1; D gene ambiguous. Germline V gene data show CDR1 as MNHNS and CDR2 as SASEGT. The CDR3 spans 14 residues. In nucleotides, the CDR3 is TGTGCCAGCAGGGAAGTCGGACTGCTCACTGAAGCTTTCTTT. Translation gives CASREVGLLTEAFF.

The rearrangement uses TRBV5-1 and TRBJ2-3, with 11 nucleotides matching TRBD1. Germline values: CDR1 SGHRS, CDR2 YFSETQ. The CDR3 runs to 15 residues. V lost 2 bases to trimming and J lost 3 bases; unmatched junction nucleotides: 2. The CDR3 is CASSFGQGATDTQYF. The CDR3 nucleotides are TGCGCCAGCAGCTTCGGACAGGGGGCAACAGATACGCAGTATTTT.

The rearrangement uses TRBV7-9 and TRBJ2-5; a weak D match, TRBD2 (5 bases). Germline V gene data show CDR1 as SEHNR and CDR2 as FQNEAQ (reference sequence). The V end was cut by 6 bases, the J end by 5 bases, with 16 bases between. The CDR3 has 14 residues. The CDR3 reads CASRAGVLSETQYF. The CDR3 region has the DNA TGTGCCAGCAGGGCGGGTGTCCTATCGGAGACCCAGTACTTC.

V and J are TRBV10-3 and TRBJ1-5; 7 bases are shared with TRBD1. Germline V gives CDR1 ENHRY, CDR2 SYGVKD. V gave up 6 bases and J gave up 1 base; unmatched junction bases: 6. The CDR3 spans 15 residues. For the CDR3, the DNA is TGTGCCATCAGCCCTGACAGGGACAGCAATCAGCCCCAGCATTTT. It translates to CAISPDRDSNQPQHF.

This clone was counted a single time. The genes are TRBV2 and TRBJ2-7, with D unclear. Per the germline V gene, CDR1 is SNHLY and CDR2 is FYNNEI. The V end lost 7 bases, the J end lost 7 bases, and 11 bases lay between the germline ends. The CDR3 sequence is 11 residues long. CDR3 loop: CASILVGEQYF. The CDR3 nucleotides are TGTGCCAGCATTCTCGTCGGGGAGCAGTACTTC.

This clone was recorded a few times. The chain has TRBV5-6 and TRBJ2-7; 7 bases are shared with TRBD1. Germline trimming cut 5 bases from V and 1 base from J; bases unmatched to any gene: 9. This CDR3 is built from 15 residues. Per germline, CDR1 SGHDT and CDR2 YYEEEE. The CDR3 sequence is CASSYRGIESYEQYF. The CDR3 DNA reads TGTGCCAGCAGTTACAGGGGCATTGAATCCTACGAGCAGTACTTC.

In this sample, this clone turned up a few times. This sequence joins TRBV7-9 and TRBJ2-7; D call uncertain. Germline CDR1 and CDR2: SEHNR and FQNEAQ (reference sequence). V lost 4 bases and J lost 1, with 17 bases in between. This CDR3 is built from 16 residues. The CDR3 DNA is TGTGCCAGCAGCTCCCCGTTAAGGCAGGTATCCTACGAGCAGTACTTC. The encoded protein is CASSSPLRQVSYEQYF.

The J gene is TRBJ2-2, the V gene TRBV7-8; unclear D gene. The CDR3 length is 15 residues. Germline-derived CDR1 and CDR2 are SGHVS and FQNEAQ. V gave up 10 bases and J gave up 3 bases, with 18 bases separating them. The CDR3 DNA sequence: TGTGCCACGGAGCCGGCTCGCCTGGACACCGGGGAGCTGTTTTTT. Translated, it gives CATEPARLDTGELFF.

This chain's CDR3 is CAWSRDSNQPQHF. CDR3 DNA: TGTGCCTGGAGCCGGGATAGCAATCAGCCCCAGCATTTT. The genes are TRBV30 and TRBJ1-5; D unclear. The CDR3 consists of 13 residues. V was pared by 3 bases and J by 0 bases, with 6 bases between. Germline values: CDR1 GTSNPN, CDR2 SVGIG (reference sequence).

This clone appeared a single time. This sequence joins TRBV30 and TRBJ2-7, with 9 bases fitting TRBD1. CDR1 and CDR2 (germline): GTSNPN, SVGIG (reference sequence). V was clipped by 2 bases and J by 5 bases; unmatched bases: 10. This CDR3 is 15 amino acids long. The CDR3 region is CAWSRLDRGVHEQYF. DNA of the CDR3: TGTGCCTGGAGTAGGTTGGACAGGGGTGTCCACGAGCAGTACTTC.

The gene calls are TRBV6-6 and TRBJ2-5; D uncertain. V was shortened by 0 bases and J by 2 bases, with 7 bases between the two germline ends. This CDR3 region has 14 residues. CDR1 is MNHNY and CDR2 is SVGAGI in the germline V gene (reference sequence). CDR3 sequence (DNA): TGTGCCAGCAGTTACTCTCGAGAGCAAGAGACCCAGTACTTC. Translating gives CASSYSREQETQYF.

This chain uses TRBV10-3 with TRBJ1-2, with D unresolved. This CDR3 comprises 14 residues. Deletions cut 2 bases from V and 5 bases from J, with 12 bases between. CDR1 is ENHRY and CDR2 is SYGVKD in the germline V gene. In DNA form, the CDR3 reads TGTGCCATCAGTGAGCTCGGTGGAGGGTATGGCTACACCTTC. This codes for CAISELGGGYGYTF.

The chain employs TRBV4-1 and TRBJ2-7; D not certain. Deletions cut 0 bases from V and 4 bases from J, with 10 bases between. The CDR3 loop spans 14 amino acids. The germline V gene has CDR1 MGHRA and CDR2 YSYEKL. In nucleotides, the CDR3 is TGCGCCAGCAGCCAAGATCTGGTCGGTTACGAGCAGTACTTC. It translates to CASSQDLVGYEQYF.

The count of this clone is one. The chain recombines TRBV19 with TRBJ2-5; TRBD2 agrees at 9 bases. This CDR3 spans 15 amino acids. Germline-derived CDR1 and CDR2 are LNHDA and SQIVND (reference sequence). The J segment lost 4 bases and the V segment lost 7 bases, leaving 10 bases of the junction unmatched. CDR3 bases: TGTGCCAGTACGTCTGGCGGGGGGGCCTCAGAGACCCAGTACTTC. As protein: CASTSGGGASETQYF.

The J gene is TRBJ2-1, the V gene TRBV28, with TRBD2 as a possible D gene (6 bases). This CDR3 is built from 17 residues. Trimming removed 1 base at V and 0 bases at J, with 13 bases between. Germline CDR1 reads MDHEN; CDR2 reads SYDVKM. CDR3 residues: CASSLSFRESSYNEQFF. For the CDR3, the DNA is TGTGCCAGCAGTTTATCTTTTCGGGAGAGCTCCTACAATGAGCAGTTCTTC.

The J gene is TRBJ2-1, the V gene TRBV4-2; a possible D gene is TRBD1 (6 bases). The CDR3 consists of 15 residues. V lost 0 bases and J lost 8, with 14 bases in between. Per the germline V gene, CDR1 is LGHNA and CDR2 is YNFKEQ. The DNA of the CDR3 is TGTGCCAGCAGCCAAGATGGGCAGGGGCTCGATGAGCAGTTCTTC. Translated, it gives CASSQDGQGLDEQFF.

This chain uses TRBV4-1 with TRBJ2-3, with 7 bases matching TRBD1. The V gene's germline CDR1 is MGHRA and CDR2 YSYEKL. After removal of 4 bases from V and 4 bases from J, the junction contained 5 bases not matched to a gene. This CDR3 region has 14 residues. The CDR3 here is CASSLTTGADTQYF. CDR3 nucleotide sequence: TGCGCCAGCAGCCTCACAACAGGGGCAGATACGCAGTATTTT.

The CDR3 DNA follows: TGTGCCAGCAGCTTGGAGACAGAGAACACTGAAGCTTTCTTT. Translating it yields CASSLETENTEAFF. This sequence joins TRBV7-9 and TRBJ1-1; D perhaps matches TRBD1 (5 bases). There are 14 residues in the CDR3. CDR1 and CDR2 from the germline V gene are SEHNR and FQNEAQ (reference sequence). Trimming stripped 3 bases from V and 1 base from J, with 9 bases between.

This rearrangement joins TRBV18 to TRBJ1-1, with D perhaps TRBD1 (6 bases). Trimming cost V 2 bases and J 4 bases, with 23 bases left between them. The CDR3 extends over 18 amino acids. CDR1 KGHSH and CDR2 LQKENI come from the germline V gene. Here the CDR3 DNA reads TGTGCCAGCTCACCAAAGGCGGGGGGCGCAAGTGACCCCACTGAAGCTTTCTTT. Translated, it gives CASSPKAGGASDPTEAFF. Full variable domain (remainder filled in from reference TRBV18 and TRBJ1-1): NAGVMQNPRHLVRRRGQEARLRCSPMKGHSHVYWYRQLPEEGLKFMVYLQKENIIDESGMPKERFSAEFPKEGPSILRIQQVVRGDSAAYFCASSPKAGGASDPTEAFFGQGTRLTVV.

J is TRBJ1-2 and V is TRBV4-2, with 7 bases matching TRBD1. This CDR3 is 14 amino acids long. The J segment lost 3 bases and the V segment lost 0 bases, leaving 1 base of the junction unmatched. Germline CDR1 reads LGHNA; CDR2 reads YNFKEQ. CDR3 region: CASSQDRGDYGYTF. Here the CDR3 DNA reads TGTGCCAGCAGCCAAGACAGGGGGGACTATGGCTACACCTTC.

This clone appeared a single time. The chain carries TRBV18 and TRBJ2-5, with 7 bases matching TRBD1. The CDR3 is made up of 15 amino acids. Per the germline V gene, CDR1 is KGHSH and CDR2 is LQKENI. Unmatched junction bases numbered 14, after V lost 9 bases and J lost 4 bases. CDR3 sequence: CASSPRQGEGETQYF. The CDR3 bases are TGTGCCAGTAGCCCCCGACAGGGTGAGGGAGAGACCCAGTACTTC.

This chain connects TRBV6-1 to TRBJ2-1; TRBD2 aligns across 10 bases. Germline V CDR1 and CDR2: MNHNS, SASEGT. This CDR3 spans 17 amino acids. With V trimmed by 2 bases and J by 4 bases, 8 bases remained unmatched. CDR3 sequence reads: CASSEKLAGGWYNEQFF. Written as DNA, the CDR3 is TGTGCCAGCAGTGAAAAATTAGCGGGAGGATGGTACAATGAGCAGTTCTTC.

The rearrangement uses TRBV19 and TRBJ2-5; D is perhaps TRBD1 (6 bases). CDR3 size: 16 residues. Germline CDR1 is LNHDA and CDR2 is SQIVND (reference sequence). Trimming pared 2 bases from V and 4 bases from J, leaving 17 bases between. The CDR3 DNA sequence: TGTGCCAGTAGTATACTTGGGGCAGGGGTCGCAGAGACCCAGTACTTC. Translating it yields CASSILGAGVAETQYF.

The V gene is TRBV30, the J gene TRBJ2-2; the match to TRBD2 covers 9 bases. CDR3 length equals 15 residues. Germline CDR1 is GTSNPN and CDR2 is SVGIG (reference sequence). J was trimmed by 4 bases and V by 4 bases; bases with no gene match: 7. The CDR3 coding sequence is TGTGCCTGGAAAGGCGGGGGGGAGGCCACCGGGGAGCTGTTTTTT. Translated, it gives CAWKGGGEATGELFF.

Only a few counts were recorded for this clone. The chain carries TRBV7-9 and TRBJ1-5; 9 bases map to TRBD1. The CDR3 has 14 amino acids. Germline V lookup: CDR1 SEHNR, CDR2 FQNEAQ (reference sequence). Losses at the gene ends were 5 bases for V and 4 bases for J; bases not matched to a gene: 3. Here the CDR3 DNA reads TGTGCCAGCAGCGCGGGACAGGGAAATCAGCCCCAGCATTTT. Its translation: CASSAGQGNQPQHF. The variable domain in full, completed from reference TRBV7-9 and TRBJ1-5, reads DTGVSQNPRHKITKRGQNVTFRCDPISEHNRLYWYRQTLGQGPEFLTYFQNEAQLEKSRLLSDRFSAERPKGSFSTLEIQRTEQGDSAMYLCASSAGQGNQPQHFGDGTRLSIL.

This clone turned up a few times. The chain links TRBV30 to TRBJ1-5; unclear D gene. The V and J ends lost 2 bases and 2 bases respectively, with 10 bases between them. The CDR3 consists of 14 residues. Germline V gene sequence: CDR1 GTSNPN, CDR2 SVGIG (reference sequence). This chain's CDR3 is CAWSLVEGNQPQHF. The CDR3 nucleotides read TGTGCCTGGAGTTTAGTAGAGGGCAATCAGCCCCAGCATTTT.

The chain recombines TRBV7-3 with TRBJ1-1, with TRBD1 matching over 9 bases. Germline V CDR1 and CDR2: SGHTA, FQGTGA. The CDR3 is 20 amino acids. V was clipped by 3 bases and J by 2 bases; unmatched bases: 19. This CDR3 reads CASSLFAGTGSKGSNTEAFF. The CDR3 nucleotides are TGTGCCAGCAGCTTGTTTGCCGGGACAGGGTCAAAGGGTTCCAACACTGAAGCTTTCTTT.

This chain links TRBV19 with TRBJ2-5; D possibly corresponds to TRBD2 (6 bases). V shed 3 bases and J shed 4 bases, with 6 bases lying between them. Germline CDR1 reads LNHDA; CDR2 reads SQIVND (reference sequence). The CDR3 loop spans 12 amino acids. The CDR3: CASSMGGETQYF. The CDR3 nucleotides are TGTGCCAGTAGTATGGGGGGAGAGACCCAGTACTTC.